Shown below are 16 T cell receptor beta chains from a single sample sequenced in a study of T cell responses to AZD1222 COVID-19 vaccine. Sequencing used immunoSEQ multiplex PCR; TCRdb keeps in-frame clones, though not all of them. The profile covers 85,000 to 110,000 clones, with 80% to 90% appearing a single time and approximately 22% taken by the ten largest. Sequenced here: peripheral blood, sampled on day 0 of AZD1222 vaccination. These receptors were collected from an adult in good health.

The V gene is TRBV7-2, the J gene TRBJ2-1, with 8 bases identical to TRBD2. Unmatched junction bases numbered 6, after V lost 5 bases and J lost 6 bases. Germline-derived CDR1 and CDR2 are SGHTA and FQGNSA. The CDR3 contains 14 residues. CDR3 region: CASSVSGAVNEQFF. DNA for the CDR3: TGTGCCAGCAGCGTTAGCGGGGCGGTCAATGAGCAGTTCTTC.

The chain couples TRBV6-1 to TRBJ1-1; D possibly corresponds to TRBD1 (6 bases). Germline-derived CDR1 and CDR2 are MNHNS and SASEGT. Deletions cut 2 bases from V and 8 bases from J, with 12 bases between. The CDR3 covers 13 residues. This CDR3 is CASSEYAGGEAFF. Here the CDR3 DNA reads TGTGCCAGCAGTGAATATGCGGGGGGCGAAGCTTTCTTT.

CDR3 DNA: TGTGCCAGTAGTATTAGCCTGAGGGTGGGCAATGAGCAGTTCTTC. The encoded protein is CASSISLRVGNEQFF. The chain carries TRBV19 and TRBJ2-1, with a tentative D call TRBD2 (5 bases). V dropped 3 bases and J dropped 6 bases, with 15 bases sitting between them. This CDR3 is built from 15 residues. In germline, CDR1 is LNHDA, CDR2 SQIVND (reference sequence).

CDR3 in amino acids: CASSESQSRATGELFF. CDR3 sequence (DNA): TGCGCCAGCAGTGAGTCACAGAGCAGGGCCACCGGGGAGCTGTTTTTT. The chain carries TRBV10-2 and TRBJ2-2; TRBD1 might be the D (5 bases). Trimming took off 0 bases at V and 4 bases at J, with 12 bases between the two ends. CDR1 and CDR2 (germline): WSHSY, SAAADI. This CDR3 region has 16 residues.

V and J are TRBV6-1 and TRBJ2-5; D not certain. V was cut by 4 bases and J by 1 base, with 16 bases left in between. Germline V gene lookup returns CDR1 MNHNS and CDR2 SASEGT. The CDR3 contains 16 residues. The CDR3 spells CASSVKSGEAQETQYF. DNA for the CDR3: TGTGCCAGCAGTGTTAAGTCGGGTGAGGCCCAAGAGACCCAGTACTTC.

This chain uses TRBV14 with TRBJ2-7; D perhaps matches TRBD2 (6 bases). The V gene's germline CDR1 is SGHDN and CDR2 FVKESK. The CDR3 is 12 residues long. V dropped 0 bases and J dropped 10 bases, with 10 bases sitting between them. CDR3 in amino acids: CASSQEGTLQYF. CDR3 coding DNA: TGTGCCAGCAGCCAAGAGGGGACTCTCCAGTACTTC.

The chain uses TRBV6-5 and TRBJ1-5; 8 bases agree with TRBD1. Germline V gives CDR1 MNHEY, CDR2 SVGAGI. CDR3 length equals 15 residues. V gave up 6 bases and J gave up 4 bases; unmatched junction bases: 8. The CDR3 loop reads CASSYGQGPNQPQHF. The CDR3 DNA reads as TGTGCCAGCAGCTACGGACAGGGCCCAAATCAGCCCCAGCATTTT.

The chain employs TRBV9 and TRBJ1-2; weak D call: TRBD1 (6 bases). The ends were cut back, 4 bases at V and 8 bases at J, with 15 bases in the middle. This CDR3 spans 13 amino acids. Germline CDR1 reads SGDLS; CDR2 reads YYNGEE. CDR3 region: CASSPRGGGGYTF. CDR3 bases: TGTGCCAGCAGCCCTCGGGGGGGCGGGGGCTACACCTTC.

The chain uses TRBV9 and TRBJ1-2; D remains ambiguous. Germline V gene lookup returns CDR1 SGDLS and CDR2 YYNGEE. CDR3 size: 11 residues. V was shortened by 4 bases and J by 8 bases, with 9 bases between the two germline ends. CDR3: CASSSNWGYTF. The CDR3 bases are TGTGCCAGCAGCTCCAATTGGGGCTACACCTTC. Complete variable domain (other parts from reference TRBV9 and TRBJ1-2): DSGVTQTPKHLITATGQRVTLRCSPRSGDLSVYWYQQSLDQGLQFLIQYYNGEERAKGNILERFSAQQFPDLHSELNLSSLELGDSALYFCASSSNWGYTFGSGTRLTVV.

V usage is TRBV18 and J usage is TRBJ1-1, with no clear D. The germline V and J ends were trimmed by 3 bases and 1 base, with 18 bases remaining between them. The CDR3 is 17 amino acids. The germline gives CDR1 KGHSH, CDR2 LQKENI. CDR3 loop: CASSPNPLGGGNTEAFF. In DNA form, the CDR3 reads TGTGCCAGCTCACCCAACCCATTGGGCGGTGGGAACACTGAAGCTTTCTTT.

CDR3 sequence reads: CASSEGQGARYGYTF. CDR3 bases: TGTGCCAGCAGCGAGGGACAGGGGGCGCGCTATGGCTACACCTTC. The rearrangement joins TRBV7-2 to TRBJ1-2; 12 positions match TRBD1. The CDR3 sequence is 15 residues long. Trimming took 5 bases from V and 4 from J; bases not matched to a gene: 5. CDR1 is SGHTA and CDR2 is FQGNSA in the germline V gene.

The CDR3 region is CASSPDRGLYGYTF. The CDR3 coding sequence is TGTGCCAGCAGCCCGGACAGGGGGCTCTATGGCTACACCTTC. The chain couples TRBV28 to TRBJ1-2; 11 bases map to TRBD1. This CDR3 is 14 amino acids long. The ends lost 6 bases at V and 4 bases at J; junction bases unmatched: 4. CDR1 is MDHEN and CDR2 is SYDVKM in the germline V gene.

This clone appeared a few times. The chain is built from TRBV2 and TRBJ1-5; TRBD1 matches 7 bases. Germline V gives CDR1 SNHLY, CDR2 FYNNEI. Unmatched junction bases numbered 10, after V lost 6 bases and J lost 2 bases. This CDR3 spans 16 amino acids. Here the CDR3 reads CASRAHRGSGNQPQHF. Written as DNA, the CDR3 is TGTGCCAGCAGAGCCCACAGGGGTTCTGGCAATCAGCCCCAGCATTTT.

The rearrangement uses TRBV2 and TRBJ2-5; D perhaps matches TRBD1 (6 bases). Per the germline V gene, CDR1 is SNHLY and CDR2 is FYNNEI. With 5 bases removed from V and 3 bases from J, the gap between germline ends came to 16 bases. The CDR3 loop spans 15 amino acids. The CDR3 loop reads CASSYTQGTKETQYF. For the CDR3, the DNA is TGTGCCAGCAGTTACACCCAGGGGACAAAAGAGACCCAGTACTTC.

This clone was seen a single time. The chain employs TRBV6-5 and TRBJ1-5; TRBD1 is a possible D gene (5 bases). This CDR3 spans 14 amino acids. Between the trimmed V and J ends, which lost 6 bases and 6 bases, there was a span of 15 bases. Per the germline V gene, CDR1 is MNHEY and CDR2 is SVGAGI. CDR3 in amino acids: CASSPARAGQPQHF. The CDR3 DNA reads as TGTGCCAGCAGCCCCGCCAGGGCTGGTCAGCCCCAGCATTTT.

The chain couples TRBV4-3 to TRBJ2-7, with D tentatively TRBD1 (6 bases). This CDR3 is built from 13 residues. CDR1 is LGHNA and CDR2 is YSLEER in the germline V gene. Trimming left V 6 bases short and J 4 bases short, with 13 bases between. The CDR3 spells CASSRQDSYEQYF. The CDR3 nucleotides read TGCGCCAGCAGTAGACAGGACTCTTACGAGCAGTACTTC.